This entry concerns a single T cell receptor (beta chain). What it binds is not known. V lost 1 base and J lost 7, with 8 bases in between. In germline, CDR1 is DFQATT, CDR2 SNEGSKA (reference sequence). The CDR3 contains 11 residues. RNA transcripts gave rise to amplified TCR beta CDR3 regions. Researchers ran a first-round RT-PCR on the TCR CDR3 using the HTBI primer set. One entry per CDR3 protein, called by TCRdb with MiXCR from the multiplex PCR reads. Among some 740,000 distinct CDR3 sequences listed, 14% were seen once. These data are taken from a study of T cells in Graves' hyperthyroidism and ophthalmopathy. The study's findings and limits: Ophthalmopathy was model-predicted a median around seven months pre-onset.

The sample taken for sequencing was blood. V usage is TRBV20-1 and J usage is TRBJ2-7; D may match TRBD1 or TRBD2 (5 bases each). The source is a woman between 18 and 29 years old with Graves' hyperthyroidism. This CDR3 is CSARGGWEQYF. CDR3 DNA: TGCAGTGCTAGAGGGGGGTGGGAGCAGTACTTC.